Presented here are 17 T cell receptor beta chains from one specimen sequenced in a study of T cell repertoires in cytomegalovirus infection. Antigens for these TCRs are unknown. TCRdb independently ran MiXCR on the reads; one entry per CDR3 protein. The data show about 890,000 distinct CDR3 sequences, roughly a third seen once. Sequences were derived from cultured CD8+ T cells from PBMCs, sampled from culture after CMV antigen stimulation. The receptors were gathered from a human donor in good health (CMV status not recorded). Some clones in this sample may be carry-over from other donors' samples.

The rearrangement joins TRBV27 to TRBJ1-2; possibly TRBD1 for D (6 bases). Deletions cut 5 bases from V and 8 bases from J, with 21 bases between. The CDR3 sequence is 15 residues long. The germline CDR1 and CDR2 sequences are MNHEY and SMNVEV (reference sequence). The DNA for the CDR3 is TGTGCCAGCAGTCGAGGATTAGGGGGGCCGTGGGGCTACACCTTC. Translation: CASSRGLGGPWGYTF.

This clonotype showed up just a few times. This chain joins TRBV6-1 and TRBJ2-3, with a possible D match to TRBD1 (6 bases). This CDR3 is 17 amino acids long. The V end was cut by 1 base, the J end by 3 bases, with 17 bases between. Germline lookup yields CDR1 MNHNS and CDR2 SASEGT. This CDR3 reads CASSEGQGLVRTDTQYF. CDR3 bases: TGTGCCAGCAGTGAAGGGCAGGGGTTGGTTCGTACAGATACGCAGTATTTT.

The J gene is TRBJ2-7, the V gene TRBV20-1, with 7 bases matching TRBD2. The CDR3 sequence is 13 residues long. Germline V lookup: CDR1 DFQATT, CDR2 SNEGSKA (reference sequence). V lost 1 base to trimming and J lost 5 bases; unmatched junction nucleotides: 5. The CDR3 nucleotides read TGCAGTGCTAGAGGGGGGGGGGACGACGAGCAGTACGTC. This translates into CSARGGGDDEQYV.

The CDR3 DNA sequence: TGCAGCGTCCTCAGGGGTAACACTGAAGCTTTCTTT. Residues: CSVLRGNTEAFF. This chain connects TRBV29-1 to TRBJ1-1; tentatively, D is TRBD1 (6 bases). This CDR3 contains 12 residues. V lost 6 bases and J lost 2, with 10 bases in between. Germline lookup yields CDR1 SQVTM and CDR2 ANQGSEA.

The chain recombines TRBV6-2 or TRBV6-3 with TRBJ2-1, with a possible D match to TRBD1 (5 bases). The V gene lost 0 bases and the J gene lost 3 bases, with 15 bases spanning the gap. CDR1 and CDR2 (germline): MNHEY, SVGEGT. The CDR3 loop spans 17 amino acids. The CDR3 loop is CASSYSNPRVHYNEQFF. The CDR3 DNA sequence: TGTGCCAGCAGTTACTCGAACCCCAGGGTTCACTACAATGAGCAGTTCTTC.

The chain carries TRBV6-1 and TRBJ2-7; D is ambiguous. V lost 8 bases, J lost 0 bases, and 14 bases lay in between. Germline loops: CDR1 MNHNS, CDR2 SASEGT. CDR3 length: 14 residues. The CDR3 here is CASGVTLSSYEQYF. CDR3 coding DNA: TGTGCCAGCGGGGTTACCTTGAGCTCCTACGAGCAGTACTTC.

With regard to this clonotype: One end of the junction is discordant with germline, which a read error may explain. The chain couples TRBV6-1 to TRBJ2-6, with D perhaps matching TRBD1 (5 bases). CDR3 length: 16 residues. Germline V lookup: CDR1 MNHNS, CDR2 SASEGT. The chain's CDR3 is CASRDRHSSGANVLTF. The CDR3 DNA is TGTGCCAGCAGAGACAGACACAGCTCTGGAGCCAACGTCCTGACTTTC.

This clonotype has ten or more counts. The V and J genes are TRBV11-2 and TRBJ1-5, with D possibly being TRBD1 (5 bases). Germline CDR1 reads SGHAT; CDR2 reads FQNNGV. The length of the CDR3 is 15 residues. Between the trimmed V and J ends, which lost 5 bases and 0 bases, there was a span of 11 bases. The CDR3 region is CASSQDNYSNQPQHF. CDR3 DNA: TGTGCCAGCAGCCAGGACAACTATAGCAATCAGCCCCAGCATTTT.

This clonotype showed up many times. The genes are TRBV6-1 and TRBJ2-2; D unresolved. V lost 10 bases and J lost 4, with 4 bases in between. The germline V gene has CDR1 MNHNS and CDR2 SASEGT. The CDR3 is made up of 10 amino acids. CDR3 in amino acids: CATSTGELFF. The CDR3 DNA follows: TGTGCCACCTCCACCGGGGAGCTGTTTTTT.

This clonotype was seen a handful of times. The gene calls are TRBV7-9 and TRBJ1-3, with D perhaps matching TRBD1 (5 bases). Deletions cut 7 bases from V and 0 bases from J, with 16 bases between. This CDR3 has 16 residues. Germline V gives CDR1 SEHNR, CDR2 FQNEAQ (reference sequence). CDR3 sequence: CASISTQGASGNTIYF. The CDR3 nucleotides are TGTGCCAGCATCTCCACCCAAGGGGCCTCTGGAAACACCATATATTTT.

This clonotype was picked up a small number of times. The chain joins TRBV7-6 to TRBJ2-7; TRBD2 matches 7 bases. J gave up 3 bases and V 4 bases, and 6 bases lay outside the gene matches. The germline V gene encodes CDR1 SGHVS and CDR2 FNYEAQ. This CDR3 contains 14 residues. The CDR3 sequence: CASSSGAGNYEQYF. CDR3 DNA sequence: TGTGCCAGCAGCTCAGGAGCGGGGAACTACGAGCAGTACTTC. The whole variable domain, remainder taken from reference TRBV7-6 and TRBJ2-7, is GAGVSQSPRYKVTKRGQDVALRCDPISGHVSLYWYRQALGQGPEFLTYFNYEAQQDKSGLPNDRFSAERPEGSISTLTIQRTEQRDSAMYRCASSSGAGNYEQYFGPGTRLTVT.

Many counts were recorded for this clonotype. The CDR3 nucleotides are TGTGCCAGCAGACCCCCAACAACAGCAATTAACTATGGCTACACCTTC. This encodes CASRPPTTAINYGYTF. The chain joins TRBV12-3 or TRBV12-4 to TRBJ1-2; unclear D gene. The germline V and J ends were trimmed by 6 bases and 1 base, with 18 bases remaining between them. This CDR3 region has 16 residues.

This sequence joins TRBV12-3 or TRBV12-4 and TRBJ1-2; TRBD1 might be the D (6 bases). The V end was cut by 6 bases, the J end by 4 bases, with 18 bases between. This CDR3 contains 15 residues. The CDR3: CASRQAGAELYGYTF. DNA for the CDR3: TGTGCCAGCAGGCAAGCAGGGGCCGAACTCTATGGCTACACCTTC.

The chain links TRBV20-1 to TRBJ2-3, with 7 bases matching TRBD2. The CDR3 totals 16 residues. The ends lost 5 bases at V and 2 bases at J; junction bases unmatched: 13. The germline CDR1 and CDR2 sequences are DFQATT and SNEGSKA (reference sequence). CDR3 sequence (DNA): TGCAGTGCTGCAAGAGATGACGGGGGGTTCACAGATACGCAGTATTTT. Encoded protein: CSAARDDGGFTDTQYF.

This clonotype was found a few times. This sequence joins TRBV28 and TRBJ2-5; D possibly corresponds to TRBD2 (7 bases). Germline lookup yields CDR1 MDHEN and CDR2 SYDVKM. V was clipped by 8 bases and J by 3 bases, with 22 bases between them. CDR3 length equals 16 residues. This CDR3 is CASVGAGGGGEETQYF. The CDR3 DNA sequence: TGTGCCAGCGTGGGCGCTGGGGGAGGGGGGGAAGAGACCCAGTACTTC.

V is TRBV6-6 and J is TRBJ2-5, with D perhaps given as TRBD1 or TRBD2 (5 bases each). Trimming cost V 6 bases and J 10 bases, with 12 bases left between them. This CDR3 is built from 11 residues. Germline CDR1 and CDR2: MNHNY and SVGAGI (reference sequence). The CDR3 here is CASRLGGGQYF. CDR3 in DNA: TGTGCCAGCAGACTAGGTGGGGGCCAGTACTTC.

This clonotype was counted only a few times. V gene TRBV27 combines with J gene TRBJ1-3; D is undetermined. V was pared by 6 bases and J by 3 bases, with 12 bases between. The CDR3 runs to 14 residues. Germline V gene sequence: CDR1 MNHEY, CDR2 SMNVEV (reference sequence). CDR3 nucleotides: TGTGCCAGCAGGGAAGGAGGAGGTGGAAACACCATATATTTT. Its protein is CASREGGGGNTIYF.